A selection of T cell receptor beta chains follows, all from one sample in a study of CD8+CD57+ T cells in acquired aplastic anemia. TCRdb processed the reads anew with MiXCR; each CDR3 protein has one entry. The sample lists 200,000 to 300,000 distinct CDR3 sequences; 82% were seen once. Sequencing input: sorted CD4+, CD8+, or CD8+CD57+ T cells (not recorded which) from PBMCs. All receptors derive from a human donor with aplastic anemia. CDR3s include the opening cysteine and the closing phenylalanine or tryptophan. Each record gives: clone size, D gene, J gene, V gene, CDR3 protein, CDR3 DNA. A D gene is named only where the DNA matches it firmly. For some rows the clone size is stated as once, few or many, or as a class when expanded; others skip it.

clone size: NA; D gene: NA; J gene: TRBJ1-2; V gene: TRBV10-3; CDR3 protein: CAAGTKEGYTF; CDR3 DNA: TGTGCCGCCGGGACAAAGGAAGGCTACACCTTC
clone size: NA; D gene: NA; J gene: TRBJ1-4; V gene: TRBV9; CDR3 protein: CASSVLGLQNEKLFF; CDR3 DNA: TGTGCCAGCAGCGTTTTGGGACTTCAAAATGAAAAGCTGTTTTTT
clone size: NA; D gene: TRBD2; J gene: TRBJ2-7; V gene: TRBV7-8; CDR3 protein: CASSLAGDTDSYEQYF; CDR3 DNA: TGTGCCAGCAGCCTAGCGGGCGACACGGATTCCTACGAGCAGTACTTC
clone size: few; D gene: NA; J gene: TRBJ2-1; V gene: TRBV7-9; CDR3 protein: CASSDGGKNEQFF; CDR3 DNA: TGTGCCAGCAGTGATGGGGGGAAGAATGAGCAGTTCTTC
clone size: NA; D gene: TRBD2; J gene: TRBJ2-6; V gene: TRBV7-9; CDR3 protein: CASSFTSAMSSYSLTF; CDR3 DNA: TGTGCCAGCAGCTTTACTAGCGCAATGAGCAGTTACTCCCTGACTTTC
clone size: NA; D gene: NA; J gene: TRBJ2-1; V gene: TRBV20-1; CDR3 protein: CSARDLNSNYNEQFF; CDR3 DNA: TGCAGTGCTAGAGATCTAAATTCCAATTACAATGAGCAGTTCTTC
clone size: NA; D gene: NA; J gene: TRBJ2-3; V gene: TRBV7-9; CDR3 protein: CASSPEGRDNEQYF; CDR3 DNA: TGTGCCAGCAGCCCAGAGGGTAGGGACAATGAGCAGTACTTT
clone size: NA; D gene: TRBD2; J gene: TRBJ2-1; V gene: TRBV7-9; CDR3 protein: CASSLESGGGGEYQFF; CDR3 DNA: TGTGCCAGCAGCTTAGAATCGGGGGGGGGGGGGGAGTACCAGTTCTTC
clone size: NA; D gene: TRBD1; J gene: TRBJ1-2; V gene: TRBV25-1; CDR3 protein: CASPVRDSQNPLGYTF; CDR3 DNA: TGTGCCAGTCCCGTCCGGGACAGCCAAAACCCCCTGGGCTACACCTTC
clone size: many; D gene: NA; J gene: TRBJ2-3; V gene: TRBV9; CDR3 protein: CASSPQRGTDTQYF; CDR3 DNA: TGTGCCAGCAGCCCGCAGAGGGGCACAGATACGCAGTATTTT
clone size: few; D gene: TRBD2; J gene: TRBJ2-1; V gene: TRBV5-1; CDR3 protein: CASSLTSEDAYSEQFF; CDR3 DNA: TGTGCCAGCAGCTTAACTAGCGAGGACGCCTACAGTGAGCAGTTCTTC
clone size: NA; D gene: TRBD2; J gene: TRBJ2-3; V gene: TRBV5-5; CDR3 protein: CVSSWGTSPDTQYF; CDR3 DNA: TGTGTCAGCAGCTGGGGGACTAGTCCCGATACGCAGTATTTT
clone size: few; D gene: TRBD2; J gene: TRBJ2-1; V gene: TRBV5-5; CDR3 protein: CASSLDRGSARALAGEYNEQFF; CDR3 DNA: TGTGCCAGCAGCTTGGACAGGGGCAGTGCCCGAGCCCTAGCGGGAGAGTACAATGAGCAGTTCTTC
clone size: NA; D gene: NA; J gene: TRBJ1-1; V gene: TRBV9; CDR3 protein: CASSVGSGTQYFAFF; CDR3 DNA: NA
clone size: NA; D gene: NA; J gene: TRBJ2-5; V gene: TRBV20-1; CDR3 protein: CSGLGGWETQYF; CDR3 DNA: TGCAGCGGACTAGGGGGGTGGGAGACCCAGTACTTC
clone size: NA; D gene: TRBD1; J gene: TRBJ1-2; V gene: TRBV24-1; CDR3 protein: CATSDPLTGSYGYTF; CDR3 DNA: TGTGCCACCAGTGATCCCCTGACAGGGTCCTATGGCTACACCTTC
clone size: NA; D gene: NA; J gene: TRBJ1-1; V gene: TRBV9; CDR3 protein: CASSGLAGDTDEPFF; CDR3 DNA: TGTGCCAGCAGCGGATTAGCGGGTGACACCGATGAACCTTTCTTT
clone size: NA; D gene: NA; J gene: TRBJ1-2; V gene: TRBV7-3; CDR3 protein: CASSLVTGELFFGTF; CDR3 DNA: NA
clone size: NA; D gene: NA; J gene: TRBJ2-3; V gene: TRBV2; CDR3 protein: CASGSGGTETTYF; CDR3 DNA: TGTGCCAGCGGGAGCGGCGGCACAGAAACGACGTATTTT
clone size: NA; D gene: TRBD2; J gene: TRBJ2-4; V gene: TRBV7-9; CDR3 protein: CASGGAGGTQYF; CDR3 DNA: TGTGCCAGCGGTGGAGCGGGGGGCACTCAGTACTTC
clone size: NA; D gene: NA; J gene: TRBJ2-4; V gene: TRBV15; CDR3 protein: CATSRAAGLGSQQYF; CDR3 DNA: TGTGCCACCAGCAGAGCGGCCGGCCTCGGTTCCCAGCAGTACTTC
clone size: NA; D gene: NA; J gene: TRBJ2-7; V gene: TRBV20-1; CDR3 protein: CSASSWGRKNGQYF; CDR3 DNA: TGCAGTGCCAGTAGTTGGGGACGCAAGAACGGGCAGTACTTC
clone size: few; D gene: TRBD2; J gene: TRBJ2-7; V gene: TRBV10-3; CDR3 protein: CAISEGTSGGYEQYF; CDR3 DNA: TGTGCCATCAGTGAAGGGACTAGCGGGGGGTACGAGCAGTACTTC
clone size: NA; D gene: NA; J gene: TRBJ2-1; V gene: TRBV5-6; CDR3 protein: CASSLGDGYNEQFF; CDR3 DNA: TGTGCCAGCAGCTTGGGGGATGGCTACAATGAGCAGTTCTTC
clone size: NA; D gene: NA; J gene: TRBJ1-2; V gene: TRBV5-5; CDR3 protein: CASSLEYPSGGYTF; CDR3 DNA: TGTGCCAGCAGCTTAGAGTACCCGTCCGGGGGCTACACCTTC
clone size: NA; D gene: NA; J gene: TRBJ2-3; V gene: TRBV15; CDR3 protein: CATSLLGGPVMKYF; CDR3 DNA: TGTGCCACCAGCTTACTGGGCGGTCCCGTTATGAAGTATTTT
clone size: NA; D gene: NA; J gene: TRBJ2-7; V gene: TRBV15; CDR3 protein: CATRGPPEDTQYF; CDR3 DNA: TGTGCCACCAGGGGACCGCCAGAGGATACGCAGTACTTC